The subject of this entry is one T cell receptor beta chain. The target antigen is unknown. Germline CDR1 is LGHDT and CDR2 is YNNKEL (reference sequence). The CDR3 totals 15 residues. Trimming took 1 base from V and 7 from J, leaving 13 bases between them. Some clones are missing from TCRdb's copy, which holds only in-frame ones; the method was immunoSEQ multiplex PCR. This sample yields approximately 74,000 clones, of which approximately 75% are seen a single time; 2.5% to 3% belongs to the top ten. Antigen-specific CD4+ T cells expanded by the ViraFEST assay with viral peptide pools were then sequenced. On day 10 of culture, CD4+ T cells were separated out. None of the vaccinated had previously contracted SARS-CoV-2, and their nucleocapsid antibodies tested negative. At days 3 and 7, half of the medium was exchanged for IL-2 medium. This sample is part of a study of vaccination effects on CD4 cells after COVID-19. Study information: Subjects were given two BNT162b2 or mRNA-1273 vaccine doses. Points from the study as a whole: From healthy vaccinees, only 1 of 255 vaccine-induced clones also reacted to common cold coronaviruses.

Here the sequenced sample was CD4+ T cells from PBMCs cultured with HCoV-NL63 spike peptides, taken before COVID-19 vaccination. The receptor was derived from a human donor who received a COVID-19 vaccine. The genes are TRBV3-1 (or the pseudogene TRBV3-2) and TRBJ1-4; D remains ambiguous. This CDR3 is CASSQGWGLGEKLFF. As DNA, the CDR3 is TGTGCCAGCAGCCAAGGTTGGGGTTTGGGTGAAAAACTGTTTTTT.